This record concerns one T cell receptor beta chain sequence. Its antigen is unidentified. The protocol was immunoSEQ multiplex PCR, while the TCRdb copy is restricted to in-frame clones and leaves out a portion. The sample lists roughly 20,000 clones; around 80% were seen once. These data belong to a study of regulatory dendritic cells for organ transplantation. Across the study: Day 6 dendritic cell cultures were stimulated with LPS.

Allogeneic regulatory or mature dendritic cells were co-cultured for roughly five days with CFSE-labeled sorted T cells at 1:10. FACS sorted CD4+ or CD8+ T cells into CD45RA+ naive and CD45RO+ memory. V was pared by 3 bases and J by 6 bases, with 13 bases of the junction left unmatched. The CDR3 loop spans 16 amino acids. The germline gives CDR1 SGHKS, CDR2 YYEKEE (reference sequence). Sequencing input: memory CD4+ T cells from blood cultured with regulatory dendritic cells. The subset denotes: CD45RO+ memory T cells. The source of this sequence is a human donor in good health. The chain links TRBV5-5 to TRBJ1-1; TRBD1 matches 8 bases. The chain's CDR3 is CASSSGDRWRWPEAFF. CDR3 sequence (DNA): TGTGCCAGCAGCTCGGGGGACAGGTGGAGGTGGCCTGAAGCTTTCTTT.